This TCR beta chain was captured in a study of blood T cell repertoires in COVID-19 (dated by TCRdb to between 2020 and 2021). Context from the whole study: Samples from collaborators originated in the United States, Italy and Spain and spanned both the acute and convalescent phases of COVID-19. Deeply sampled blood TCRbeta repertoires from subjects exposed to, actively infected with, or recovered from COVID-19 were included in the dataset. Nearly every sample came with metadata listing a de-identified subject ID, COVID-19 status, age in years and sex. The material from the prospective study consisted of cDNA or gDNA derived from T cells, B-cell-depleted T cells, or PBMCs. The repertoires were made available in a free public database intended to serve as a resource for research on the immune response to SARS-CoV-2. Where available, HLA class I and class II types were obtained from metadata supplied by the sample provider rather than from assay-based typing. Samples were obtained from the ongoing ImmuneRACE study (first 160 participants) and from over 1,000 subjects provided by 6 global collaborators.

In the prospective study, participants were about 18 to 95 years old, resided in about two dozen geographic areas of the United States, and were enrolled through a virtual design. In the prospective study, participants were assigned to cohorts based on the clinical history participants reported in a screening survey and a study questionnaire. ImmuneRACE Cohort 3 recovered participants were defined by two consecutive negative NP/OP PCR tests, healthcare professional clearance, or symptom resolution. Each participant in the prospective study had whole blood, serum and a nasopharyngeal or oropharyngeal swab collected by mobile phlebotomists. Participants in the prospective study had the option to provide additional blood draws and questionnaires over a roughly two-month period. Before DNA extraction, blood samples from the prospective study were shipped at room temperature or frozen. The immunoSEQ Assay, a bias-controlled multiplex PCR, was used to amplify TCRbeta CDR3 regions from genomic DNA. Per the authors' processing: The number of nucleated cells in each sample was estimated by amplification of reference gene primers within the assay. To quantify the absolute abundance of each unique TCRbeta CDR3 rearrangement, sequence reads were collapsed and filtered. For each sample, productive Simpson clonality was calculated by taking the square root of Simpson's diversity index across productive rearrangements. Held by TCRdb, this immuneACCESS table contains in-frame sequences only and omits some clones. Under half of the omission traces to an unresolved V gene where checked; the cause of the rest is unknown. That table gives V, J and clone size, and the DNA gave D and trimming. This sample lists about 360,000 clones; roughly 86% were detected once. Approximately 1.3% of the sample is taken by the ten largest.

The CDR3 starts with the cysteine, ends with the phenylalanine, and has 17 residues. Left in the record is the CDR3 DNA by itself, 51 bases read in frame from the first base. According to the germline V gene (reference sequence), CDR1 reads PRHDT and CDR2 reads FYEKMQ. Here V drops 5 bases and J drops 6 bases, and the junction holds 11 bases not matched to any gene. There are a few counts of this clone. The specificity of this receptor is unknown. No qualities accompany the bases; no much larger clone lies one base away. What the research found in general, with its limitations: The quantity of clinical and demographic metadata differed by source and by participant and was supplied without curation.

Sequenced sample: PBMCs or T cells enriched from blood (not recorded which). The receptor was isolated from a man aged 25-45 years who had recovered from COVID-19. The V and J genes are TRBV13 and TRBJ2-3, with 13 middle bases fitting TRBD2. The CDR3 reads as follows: CASSGGLAGSIGDTQYF. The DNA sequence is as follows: TGTGCCAGCAGCGGGGGACTAGCGGGATCCATCGGGGATACGCAGTATTTT.